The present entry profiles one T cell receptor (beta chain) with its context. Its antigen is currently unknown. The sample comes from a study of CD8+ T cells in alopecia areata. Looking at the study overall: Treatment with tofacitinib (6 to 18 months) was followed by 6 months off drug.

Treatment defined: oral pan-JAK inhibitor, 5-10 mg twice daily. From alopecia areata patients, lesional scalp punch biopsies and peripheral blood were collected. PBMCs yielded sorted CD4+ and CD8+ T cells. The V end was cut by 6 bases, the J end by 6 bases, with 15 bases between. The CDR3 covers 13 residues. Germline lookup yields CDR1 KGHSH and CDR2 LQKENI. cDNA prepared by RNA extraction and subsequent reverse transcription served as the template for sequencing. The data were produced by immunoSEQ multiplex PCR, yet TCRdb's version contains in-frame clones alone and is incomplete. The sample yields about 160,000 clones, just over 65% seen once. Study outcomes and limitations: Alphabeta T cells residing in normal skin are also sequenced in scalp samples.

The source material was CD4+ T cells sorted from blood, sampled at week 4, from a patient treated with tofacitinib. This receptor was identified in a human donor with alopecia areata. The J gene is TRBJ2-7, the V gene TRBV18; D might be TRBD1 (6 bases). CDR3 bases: TGTGCCAGCTCGCCCGACAGGATCGTCGAGCAGTACTTC. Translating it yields CASSPDRIVEQYF.